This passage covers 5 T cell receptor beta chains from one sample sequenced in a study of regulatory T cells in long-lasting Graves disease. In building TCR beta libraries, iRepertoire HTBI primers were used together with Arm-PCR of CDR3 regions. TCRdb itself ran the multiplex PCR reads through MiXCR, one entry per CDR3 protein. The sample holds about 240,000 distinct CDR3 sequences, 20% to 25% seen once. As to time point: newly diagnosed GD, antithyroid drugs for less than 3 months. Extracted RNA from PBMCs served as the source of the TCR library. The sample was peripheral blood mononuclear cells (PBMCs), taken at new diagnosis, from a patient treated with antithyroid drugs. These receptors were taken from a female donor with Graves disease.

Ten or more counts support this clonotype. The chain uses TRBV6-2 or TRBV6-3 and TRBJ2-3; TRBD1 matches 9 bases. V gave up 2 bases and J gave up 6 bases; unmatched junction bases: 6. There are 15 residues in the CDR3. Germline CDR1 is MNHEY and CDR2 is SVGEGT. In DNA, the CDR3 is TGTGCCAGCAGTTACGACAGGACAGGGGACGATACGCAGTATTTT. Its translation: CASSYDRTGDDTQYF.

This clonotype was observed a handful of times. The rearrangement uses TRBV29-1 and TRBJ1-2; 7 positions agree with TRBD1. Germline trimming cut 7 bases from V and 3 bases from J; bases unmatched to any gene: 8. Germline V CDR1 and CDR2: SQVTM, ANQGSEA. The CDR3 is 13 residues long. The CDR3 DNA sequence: TGCAGCGCCGACTCACAGGGGTACTATGGCTACACCTTC. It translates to CSADSQGYYGYTF.

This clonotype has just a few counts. DNA for the CDR3: TGTGCCAGCAGCTTTTTACTCACCGGGGAGCTGTTTTTT. Protein: CASSFLLTGELFF. The rearrangement joins TRBV7-3 to TRBJ2-2; D unclear. Between the trimmed V and J ends, which lost 3 bases and 4 bases, there was a span of 6 bases. Germline CDR1 SGHTA, CDR2 FQGTGA. The CDR3 consists of 13 residues.

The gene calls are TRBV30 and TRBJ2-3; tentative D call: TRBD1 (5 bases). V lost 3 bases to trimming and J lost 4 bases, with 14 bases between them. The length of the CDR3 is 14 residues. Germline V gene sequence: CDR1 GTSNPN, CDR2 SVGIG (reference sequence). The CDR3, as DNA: TGTGCCTGGAGCCAGGGTGGTGAAGCAGATACGCAGTATTTT. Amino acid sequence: CAWSQGGEADTQYF.

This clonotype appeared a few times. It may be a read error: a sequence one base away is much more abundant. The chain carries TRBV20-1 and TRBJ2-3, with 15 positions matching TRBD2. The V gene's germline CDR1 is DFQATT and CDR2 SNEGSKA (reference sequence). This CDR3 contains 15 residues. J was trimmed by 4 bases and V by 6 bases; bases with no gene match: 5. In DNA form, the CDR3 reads TGCAGTGCCACCGGACTAGCGGGAGGGGCAGATACGCAGTATTTT. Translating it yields CSATGLAGGADTQYF.